This T cell receptor beta chain was recovered during a study of blood T cell repertoires in COVID-19. Study in general: Samples of COVID-19 (acute and convalescent) were obtained from the United States, Italy and Spain. The analysed material was cDNA or gDNA that came from T cells, B-cell-depleted T cells, or PBMCs.

The cohort comprised adults aged 18 to 89 years residing in around 25 US areas. Each exposed participant met a COVID-19 case in the 2 weeks preceding study entry. Using immunoSEQ multiplex PCR, the repertoire was profiled, and TCRdb retains in-frame clones only, with some absent. The sample has about 320,000 clones, 85% to 95% seen once. J gave up 0 bases and V 1 base, and 2 bases lay outside the gene matches. This CDR3 is built from 16 residues. The germline V gene encodes CDR1 SGHTA and CDR2 FQGNSA. This TCR was sampled from a woman under 40 who had been exposed to COVID-19. The chain has TRBV7-2 and TRBJ1-4, with 7 bases fitting TRBD1. Sequencing input: PBMCs or T cells enriched from blood (not recorded which). CDR3 nucleotides: TGTGCCAGCAGCTTAGATGGGACAGCAACTAATGAAAAACTGTTTTTT. It codes for CASSLDGTATNEKLFF.